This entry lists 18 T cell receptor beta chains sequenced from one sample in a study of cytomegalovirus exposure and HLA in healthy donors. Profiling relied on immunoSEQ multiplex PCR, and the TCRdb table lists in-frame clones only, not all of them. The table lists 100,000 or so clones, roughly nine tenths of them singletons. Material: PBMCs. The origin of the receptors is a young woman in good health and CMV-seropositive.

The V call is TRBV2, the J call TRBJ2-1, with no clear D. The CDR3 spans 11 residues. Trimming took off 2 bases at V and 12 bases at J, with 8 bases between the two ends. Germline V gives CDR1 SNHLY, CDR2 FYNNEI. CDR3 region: CASSEQAVQFF. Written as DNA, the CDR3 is TGTGCCAGCAGTGAACAGGCTGTGCAGTTCTTC.

CDR3 bases: TGTGCCAGCAGATCACCAGATCAGCCCCAGCATTTT. Protein product: CASRSPDQPQHF. The chain carries TRBV6-6 and TRBJ1-5; D not certain. The CDR3 covers 12 residues. The V and J ends lost 6 bases and 5 bases respectively, with 8 bases between them. Germline V gene data show CDR1 as MNHNY and CDR2 as SVGAGI (reference sequence).

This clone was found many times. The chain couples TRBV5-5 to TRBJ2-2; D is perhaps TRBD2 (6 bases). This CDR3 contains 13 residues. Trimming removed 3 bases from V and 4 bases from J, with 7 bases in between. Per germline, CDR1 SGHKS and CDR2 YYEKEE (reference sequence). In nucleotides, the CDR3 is TGTGCCAGCAGCTCGGGACTCACCGGGGAGCTGTTTTTT. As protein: CASSSGLTGELFF.

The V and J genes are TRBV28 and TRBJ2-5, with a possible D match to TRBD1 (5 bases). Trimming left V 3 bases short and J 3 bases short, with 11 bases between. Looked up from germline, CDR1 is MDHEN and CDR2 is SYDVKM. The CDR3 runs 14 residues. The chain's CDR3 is CASSLFDRKETQYF. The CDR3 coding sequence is TGTGCCAGCAGTTTGTTCGACAGAAAAGAGACCCAGTACTTC.

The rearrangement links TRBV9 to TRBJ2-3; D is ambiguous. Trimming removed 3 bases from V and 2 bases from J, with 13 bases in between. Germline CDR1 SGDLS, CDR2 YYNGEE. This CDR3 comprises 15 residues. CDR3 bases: TGTGCCAGCAGCGGCAACACAGCCCCCACAGATACGCAGTATTTT. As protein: CASSGNTAPTDTQYF. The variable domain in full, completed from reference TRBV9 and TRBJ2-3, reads DSGVTQTPKHLITATGQRVTLRCSPRSGDLSVYWYQQSLDQGLQFLIQYYNGEERAKGNILERFSAQQFPDLHSELNLSSLELGDSALYFCASSGNTAPTDTQYFGPGTRLTVL.

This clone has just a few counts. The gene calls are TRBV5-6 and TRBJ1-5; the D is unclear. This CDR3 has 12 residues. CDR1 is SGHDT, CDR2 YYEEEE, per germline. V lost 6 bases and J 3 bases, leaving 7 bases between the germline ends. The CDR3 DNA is TGTGCCAGCAAGACTTACAATCAGCCCCAGCATTTT. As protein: CASKTYNQPQHF.

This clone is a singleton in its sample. Written as DNA, the CDR3 is TGCAGCGTTGATGAACTAGCGGGAGACGAGCAGTACTTC. This encodes CSVDELAGDEQYF. The chain uses TRBV29-1 and TRBJ2-7; 11 nucleotides line up with TRBD2. CDR1 and CDR2 (germline): SQVTM, ANQGSEA. Unmatched junction bases numbered 3, after V lost 3 bases and J lost 5 bases. CDR3 length: 13 residues.

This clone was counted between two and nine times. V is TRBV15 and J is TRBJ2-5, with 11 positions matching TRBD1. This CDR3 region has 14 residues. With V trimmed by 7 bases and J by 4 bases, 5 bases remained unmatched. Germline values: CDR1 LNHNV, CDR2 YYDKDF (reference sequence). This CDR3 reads CATKDRGQGETQYF. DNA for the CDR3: TGTGCCACCAAGGACAGGGGGCAAGGAGAGACCCAGTACTTC. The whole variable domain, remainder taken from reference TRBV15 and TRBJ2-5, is DAMVIQNPRYQVTQFGKPVTLSCSQTLNHNVMYWYQQKSSQAPKLLFHYYDKDFNNEADTPDNFQSRRPNTSFCFLDIRSPGLGDTAMYLCATKDRGQGETQYFGPGTRLLVL.

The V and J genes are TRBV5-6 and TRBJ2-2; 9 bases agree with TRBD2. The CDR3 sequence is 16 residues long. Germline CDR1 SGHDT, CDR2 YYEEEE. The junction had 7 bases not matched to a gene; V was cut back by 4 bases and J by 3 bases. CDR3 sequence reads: CASSPGLATHTGELFF. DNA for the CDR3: TGTGCCAGCAGCCCGGGACTAGCAACTCACACCGGGGAGCTGTTTTTT.

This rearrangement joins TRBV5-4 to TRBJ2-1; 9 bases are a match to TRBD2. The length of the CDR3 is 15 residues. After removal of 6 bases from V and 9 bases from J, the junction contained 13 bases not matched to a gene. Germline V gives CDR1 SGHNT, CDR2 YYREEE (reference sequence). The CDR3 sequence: CASTLSSGLAGEQFF. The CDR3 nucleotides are TGTGCCAGCACCCTTTCCTCGGGACTAGCAGGTGAGCAGTTCTTC.

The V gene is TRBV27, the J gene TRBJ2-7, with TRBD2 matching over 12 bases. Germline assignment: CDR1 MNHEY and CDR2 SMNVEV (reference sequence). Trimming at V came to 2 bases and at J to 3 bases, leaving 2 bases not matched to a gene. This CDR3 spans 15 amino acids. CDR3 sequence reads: CASSLASGGGYEQYF. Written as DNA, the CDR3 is TGTGCCAGCAGTTTAGCTAGCGGGGGGGGCTACGAGCAGTACTTC.

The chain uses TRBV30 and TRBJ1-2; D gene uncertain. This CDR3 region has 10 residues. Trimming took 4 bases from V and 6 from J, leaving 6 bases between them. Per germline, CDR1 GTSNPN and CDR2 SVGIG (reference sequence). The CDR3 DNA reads TGTGCCTGGAAGAGGGATGGCTACACCTTC. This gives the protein CAWKRDGYTF.

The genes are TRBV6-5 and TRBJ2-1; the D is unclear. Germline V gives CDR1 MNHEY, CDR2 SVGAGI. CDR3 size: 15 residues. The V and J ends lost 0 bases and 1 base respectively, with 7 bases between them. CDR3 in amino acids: CASSYSSVSYNEQFF. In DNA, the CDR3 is TGTGCCAGCAGTTACTCGAGCGTATCCTACAATGAGCAGTTCTTC.

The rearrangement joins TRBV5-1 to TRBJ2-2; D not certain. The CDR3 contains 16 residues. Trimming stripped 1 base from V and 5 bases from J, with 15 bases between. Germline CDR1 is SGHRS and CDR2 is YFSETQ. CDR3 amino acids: CASSLSPDPETGELFF. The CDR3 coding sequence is TGCGCCAGCAGCTTGAGCCCCGACCCGGAGACCGGGGAGCTGTTTTTT.

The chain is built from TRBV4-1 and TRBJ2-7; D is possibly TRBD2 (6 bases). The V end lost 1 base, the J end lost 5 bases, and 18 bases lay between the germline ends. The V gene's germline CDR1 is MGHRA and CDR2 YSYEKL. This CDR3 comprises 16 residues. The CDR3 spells CASSQAGDSGGDEQYF. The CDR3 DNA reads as TGCGCCAGCAGCCAAGCTGGCGACAGTGGCGGGGACGAGCAGTACTTC.

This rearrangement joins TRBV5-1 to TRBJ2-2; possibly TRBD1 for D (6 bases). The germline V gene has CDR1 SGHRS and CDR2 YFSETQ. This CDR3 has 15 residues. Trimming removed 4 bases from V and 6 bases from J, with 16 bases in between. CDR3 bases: TGCGCCAGCAGCAGAGAAGACAGGATCGCCGGGGAGCTGTTTTTT. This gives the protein CASSREDRIAGELFF.

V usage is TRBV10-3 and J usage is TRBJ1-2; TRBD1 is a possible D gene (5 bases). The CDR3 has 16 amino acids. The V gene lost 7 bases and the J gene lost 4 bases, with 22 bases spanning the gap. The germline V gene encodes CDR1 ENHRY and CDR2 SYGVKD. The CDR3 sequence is CAINTDSPVERYGYTF. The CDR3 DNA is TGTGCCATCAATACTGACAGCCCCGTGGAACGCTATGGCTACACCTTC.

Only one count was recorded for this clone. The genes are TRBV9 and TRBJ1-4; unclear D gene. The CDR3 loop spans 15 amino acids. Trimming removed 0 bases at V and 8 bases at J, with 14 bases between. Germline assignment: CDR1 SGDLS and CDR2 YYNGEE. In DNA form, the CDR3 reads TGTGCCAGCAGCGTAGAGGAGGGAGGTAGGGAAAAACTGTTTTTT. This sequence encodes CASSVEEGGREKLFF.